Detailed here is one TCR beta chain. The data derive from a study of blood T cell repertoires in COVID-19. The wider study: Samples taken during acute and convalescent COVID-19 were collected in the United States, Italy and Spain.

Original processing methods: Reference gene primers were amplified, and this amplification served to estimate nucleated cell counts. TCRdb's table, derived via immunoSEQ multiplex PCR, lists solely in-frame clones and lacks some. That table is the source of V, J and clone size, and D and trimming were worked out from the DNA. The sample has some 300,000 clones, approximately 91% seen once; the top ten hold approximately 1%. V lost 4 bases and J lost 3; bases outside the gene matches: 7. CDR1 and CDR2 (germline): SGHRS, YFSETQ. The CDR3 has 16 residues. The origin of this receptor is a woman aged 30 to 39 who had recovered from COVID-19. The chain joins TRBV5-1 to TRBJ2-2; 9 bases align to TRBD2. Material: PBMCs or T cells enriched from blood (not recorded which). CDR3 amino acids: CASSLLAGVDTGELFF. CDR3 coding DNA: TGCGCCAGCAGCCTCTTAGCGGGAGTCGACACCGGGGAGCTGTTTTTT.